The rows below give T cell receptor beta chains drawn from one sample of a study of metastatic and nonmetastatic thyroid tumors. TCRdb re-analyzed the PCR reads through MiXCR. The data contain about 16,000 clones, about 13% of them singletons. Sequenced: blood. The source of these receptors is a female donor with papillary thyroid cancer or a benign thyroid nodule (not recorded which). Some clones in this sample may be carry-over from other donors' samples. The CDR3 runs from the conserved cysteine through the conserved F or W. D genes are given only for firm matches. Only some rows state a clone size, as once, few, many or a class for expanded clones.

D,J,size,V,CDR3,DNA
TRBD2,TRBJ2-1,few,TRBV10-2,CASKSGGLYNEQFF,TGTGCCAGCAAATCGGGGGGGCTTTACAATGAGCAGTTCTTC
-,TRBJ2-7,-,TRBV27,CASSLSQGVSYEQYF,TGTGCCAGCAGTTTATCACAGGGAGTCTCCTACGAGCAGTACTTC
-,TRBJ1-2,-,TRBV6-1,CSSSPRVYYGYTF,TGTTCCAGCAGTCCCCGGGTGTACTATGGCTACACCTTC
-,TRBJ2-7,many,TRBV10-3,CAISESIQNRHEQYF,TGTGCCATCAGTGAGTCGATACAGAATCGCCACGAGCAGTACTTC
-,TRBJ2-7,medium-sized,TRBV6-1,CASKDSLEEYEQYF,TGTGCCAGCAAGGACTCCCTCGAGGAGTACGAGCAGTACTTC
TRBD1,TRBJ2-1,-,TRBV19,CASSRGQECNDQFF,TGTGCCAGTAGTAGGGGACAGGAGTGCAATGATCAGTTCTTC
TRBD1,TRBJ1-3,many,TRBV18,CASSVQGTSGNTIYF,TGTGCCAGCTCAGTACAGGGGACCTCTGGAAACACCATATATTTT
-,TRBJ2-3,few,TRBV5-4,CASSSDRDTQYF,TGTGCCAGCAGCTCTGACAGGGATACGCAGTATTTT
TRBD1,TRBJ1-4,many,TRBV19,CAIGTGGEKLFF,TGTGCCATCGGGACAGGAGGTGAAAAACTGTTTTTT
TRBD2,TRBJ2-7,medium-sized,TRBV28,CASRTSGRGEQYF,TGTGCCAGCAGGACTAGCGGGAGAGGCGAGCAGTACTTC
-,TRBJ1-6,few,TRBV28,CDEGEPYNSPLHF,TGTGACGAGGGGGAGCCCTATAATTCACCCCTCCACTTT
-,TRBJ2-1,many,TRBV7-3,CASSRTTDSYNEQFF,TGTGCCAGCAGCCGGACAACTGACTCCTACAATGAGCAGTTCTTC
TRBD2,TRBJ2-5,many,TRBV4-1,CASRQGRMSGGPRHQETQYF,TGCGCCAGCAGGCAGGGCCGAATGAGCGGGGGGCCGCGCCACCAAGAGACCCAGTACTTC
-,TRBJ2-3,many,TRBV4-1,CASSQLPVGTDTQYF,TGCGCCAGCAGCCAATTACCCGTGGGGACAGATACGCAGTATTTT
TRBD1,TRBJ1-3,-,TRBV12-3/TRBV12-4,CASSYSDRDSGNTIYF,TGTGCCAGCAGTTACTCTGACAGGGACTCTGGAAACACCATATATTTT
TRBD2,TRBJ2-7,medium-sized,TRBV25-1,CASSELGSGTSYEQYF,TGTGCCAGCAGTGAATTGGGTAGCGGGACATCCTACGAGCAGTACTTC
-,TRBJ1-5,medium-sized,TRBV10-3,CAISDPGRQNQPQHF,TGTGCCATCAGTGACCCAGGACGTCAAAATCAGCCCCAGCATTTT
-,TRBJ2-1,-,TRBV5-1,CASSSSGTGATHEQFF,TGCGCCAGCAGCTCTAGCGGGACAGGGGCCACCCATGAGCAGTTCTTC
-,TRBJ1-1,-,TRBV12-3/TRBV12-4,CSSSTLQGGTEAFF,TGTTCCAGCAGTACCCTACAGGGAGGCACTGAAGCTTTCTTT
-,TRBJ2-2,-,TRBV18,CATQRITGELFF,TGTGCCACCCAGAGGATCACCGGGGAGCTGTTTTTT